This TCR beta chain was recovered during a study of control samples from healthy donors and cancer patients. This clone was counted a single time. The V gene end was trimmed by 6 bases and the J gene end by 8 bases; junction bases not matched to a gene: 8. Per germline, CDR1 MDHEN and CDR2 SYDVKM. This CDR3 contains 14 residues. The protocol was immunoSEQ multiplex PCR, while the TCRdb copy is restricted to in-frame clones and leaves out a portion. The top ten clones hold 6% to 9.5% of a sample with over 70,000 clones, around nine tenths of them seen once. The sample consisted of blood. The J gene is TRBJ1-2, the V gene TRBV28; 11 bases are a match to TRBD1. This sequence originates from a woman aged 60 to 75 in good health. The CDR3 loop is CASRRGQGAYGYTF. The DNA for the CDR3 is TGTGCCAGCAGACGAGGACAGGGGGCATACGGCTACACCTTC.